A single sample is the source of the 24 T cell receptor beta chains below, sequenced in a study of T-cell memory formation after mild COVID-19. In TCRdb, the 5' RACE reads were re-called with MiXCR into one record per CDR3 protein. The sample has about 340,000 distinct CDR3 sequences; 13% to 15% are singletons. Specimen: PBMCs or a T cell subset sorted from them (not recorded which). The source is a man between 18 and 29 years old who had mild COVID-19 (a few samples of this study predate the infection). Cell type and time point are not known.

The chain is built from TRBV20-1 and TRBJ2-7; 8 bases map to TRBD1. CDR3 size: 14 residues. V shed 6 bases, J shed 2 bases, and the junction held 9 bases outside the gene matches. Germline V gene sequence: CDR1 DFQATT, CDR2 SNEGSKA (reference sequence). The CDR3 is CSAVPGTGAYEQYF. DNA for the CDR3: TGCAGTGCCGTCCCCGGGACAGGAGCCTACGAGCAGTACTTC.

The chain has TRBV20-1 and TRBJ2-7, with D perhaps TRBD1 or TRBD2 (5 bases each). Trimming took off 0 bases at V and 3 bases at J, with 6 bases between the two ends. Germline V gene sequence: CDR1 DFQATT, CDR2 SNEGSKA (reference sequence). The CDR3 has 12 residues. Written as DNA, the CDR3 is TGCAGTGCTAGAGATGGGGGCTACGAGCAGTACGTC. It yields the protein CSARDGGYEQYV.

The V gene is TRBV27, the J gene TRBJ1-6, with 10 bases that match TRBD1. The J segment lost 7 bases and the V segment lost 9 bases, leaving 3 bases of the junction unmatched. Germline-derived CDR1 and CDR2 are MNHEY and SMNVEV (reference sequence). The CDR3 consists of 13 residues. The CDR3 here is CARRDRGNSPLHF. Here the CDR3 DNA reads TGTGCCAGACGGGACAGGGGAAATTCACCCCTCCACTTT.

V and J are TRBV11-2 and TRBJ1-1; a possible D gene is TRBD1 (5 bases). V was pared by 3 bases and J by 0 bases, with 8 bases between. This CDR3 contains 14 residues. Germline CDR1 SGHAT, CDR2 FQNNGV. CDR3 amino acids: CASSFGALNTEAFF. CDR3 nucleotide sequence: TGTGCCAGCAGCTTTGGGGCACTGAACACTGAAGCTTTCTTT.

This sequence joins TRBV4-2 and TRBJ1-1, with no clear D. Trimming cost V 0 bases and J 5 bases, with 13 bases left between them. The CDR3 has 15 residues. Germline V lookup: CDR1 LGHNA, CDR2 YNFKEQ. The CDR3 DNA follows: TGTGCCAGCAGCCAAGAGGGGAGGGTCGGGACTGAAGCTTTCTTT. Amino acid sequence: CASSQEGRVGTEAFF.

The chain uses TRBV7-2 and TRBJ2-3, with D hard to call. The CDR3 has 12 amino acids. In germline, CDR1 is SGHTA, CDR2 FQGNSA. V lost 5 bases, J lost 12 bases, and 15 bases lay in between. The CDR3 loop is CASSPSTSTQYF. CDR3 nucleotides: TGTGCCAGCAGCCCCAGTACGAGCACCCAGTATTTT.

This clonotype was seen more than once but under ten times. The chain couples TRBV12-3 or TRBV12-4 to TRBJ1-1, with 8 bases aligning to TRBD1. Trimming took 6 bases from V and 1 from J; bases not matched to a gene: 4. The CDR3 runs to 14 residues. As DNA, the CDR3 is TGTGCCAGCAGGCCGGACAGGGAGAACACTGAAGCTTTCTTT. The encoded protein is CASRPDRENTEAFF.

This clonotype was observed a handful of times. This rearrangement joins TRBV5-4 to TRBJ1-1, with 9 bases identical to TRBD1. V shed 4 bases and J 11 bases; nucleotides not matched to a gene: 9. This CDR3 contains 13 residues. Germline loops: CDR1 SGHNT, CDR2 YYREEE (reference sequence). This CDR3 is CASSPGGDRAAFF. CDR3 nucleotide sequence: TGTGCCAGCAGCCCCGGCGGGGACAGGGCTGCTTTCTTT.

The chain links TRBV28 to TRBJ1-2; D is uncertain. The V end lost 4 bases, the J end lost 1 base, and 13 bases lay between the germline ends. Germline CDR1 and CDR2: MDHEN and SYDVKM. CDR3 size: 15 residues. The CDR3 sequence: CASSSVGESNYGYTF. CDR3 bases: TGTGCCAGCAGTTCGGTTGGGGAGAGTAACTATGGCTACACCTTC.

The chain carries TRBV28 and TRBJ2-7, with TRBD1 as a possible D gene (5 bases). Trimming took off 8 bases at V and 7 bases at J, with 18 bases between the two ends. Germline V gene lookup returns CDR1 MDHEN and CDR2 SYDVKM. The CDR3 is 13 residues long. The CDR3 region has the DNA TGTGCCAGCGCGGACAAAAGGGGCCGGGAGCAGTACGTC. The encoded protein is CASADKRGREQYV.

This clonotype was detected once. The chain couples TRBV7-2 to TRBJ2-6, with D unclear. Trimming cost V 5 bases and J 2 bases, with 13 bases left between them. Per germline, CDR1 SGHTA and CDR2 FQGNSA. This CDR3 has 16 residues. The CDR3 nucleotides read TGTGCCAGCAGCAACGTGGCGGTACCTGGGGCCAACGTCCTGACTTTC. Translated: CASSNVAVPGANVLTF.

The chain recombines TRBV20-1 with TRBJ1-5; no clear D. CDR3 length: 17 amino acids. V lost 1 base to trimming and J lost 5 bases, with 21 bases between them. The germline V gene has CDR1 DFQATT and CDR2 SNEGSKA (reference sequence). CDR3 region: CSARGTPLGRRHQPQHF. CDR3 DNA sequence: TGCAGTGCTAGAGGCACCCCTCTCGGGCGTCGGCATCAGCCCCAGCATTTT.

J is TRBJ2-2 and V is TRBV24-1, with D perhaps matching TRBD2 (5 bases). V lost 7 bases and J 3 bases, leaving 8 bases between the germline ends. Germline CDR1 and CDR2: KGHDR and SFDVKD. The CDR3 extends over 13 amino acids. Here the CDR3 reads CATRDLHTGELFF. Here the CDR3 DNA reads TGTGCCACCAGGGACTTACACACCGGGGAGCTGTTTTTT.

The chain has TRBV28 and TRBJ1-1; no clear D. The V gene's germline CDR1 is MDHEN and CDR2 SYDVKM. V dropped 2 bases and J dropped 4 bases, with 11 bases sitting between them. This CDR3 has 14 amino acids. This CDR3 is CASSLGSGSTEAFF. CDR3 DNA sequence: TGTGCCAGCAGTTTAGGCTCGGGTTCCACTGAAGCTTTCTTT.

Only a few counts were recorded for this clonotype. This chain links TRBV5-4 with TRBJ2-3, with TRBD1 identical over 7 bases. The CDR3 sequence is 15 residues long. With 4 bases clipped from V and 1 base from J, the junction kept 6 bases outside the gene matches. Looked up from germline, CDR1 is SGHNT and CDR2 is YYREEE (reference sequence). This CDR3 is CASSRDGTGTDTQYF. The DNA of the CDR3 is TGTGCCAGCAGCCGGGACGGGACAGGCACAGATACGCAGTATTTT.

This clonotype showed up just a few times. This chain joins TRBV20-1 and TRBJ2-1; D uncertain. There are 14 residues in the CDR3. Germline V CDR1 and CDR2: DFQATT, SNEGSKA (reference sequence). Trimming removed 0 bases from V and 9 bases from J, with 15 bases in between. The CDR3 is CSARDPLELGEQFF. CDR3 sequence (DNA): TGCAGTGCTAGAGATCCGTTAGAACTGGGTGAGCAGTTCTTC.

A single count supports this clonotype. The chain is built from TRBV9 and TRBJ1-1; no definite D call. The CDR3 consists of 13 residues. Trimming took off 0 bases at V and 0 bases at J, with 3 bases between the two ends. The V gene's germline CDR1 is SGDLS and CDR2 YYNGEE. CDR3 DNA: TGTGCCAGCAGCGTAGAAGTGAACACTGAAGCTTTCTTT. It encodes CASSVEVNTEAFF.

The CDR3: CASSARQDFPPNYEQYF. CDR3 bases: TGCGCCAGCAGCGCACGACAGGATTTCCCCCCGAACTACGAGCAGTACTTC. The chain links TRBV4-1 to TRBJ2-7, with D possibly matching TRBD1 (6 bases). The CDR3 length is 17 residues. Germline CDR1 is MGHRA and CDR2 is YSYEKL. V gave up 5 bases and J gave up 3 bases, with 23 bases separating them.

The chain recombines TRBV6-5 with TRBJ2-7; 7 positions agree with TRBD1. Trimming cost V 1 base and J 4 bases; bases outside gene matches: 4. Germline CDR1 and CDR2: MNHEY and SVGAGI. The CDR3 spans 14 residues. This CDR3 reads CASSYLGGPYEQYF. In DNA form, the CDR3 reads TGTGCCAGCAGTTACTTAGGGGGCCCGTACGAGCAGTACTTC.

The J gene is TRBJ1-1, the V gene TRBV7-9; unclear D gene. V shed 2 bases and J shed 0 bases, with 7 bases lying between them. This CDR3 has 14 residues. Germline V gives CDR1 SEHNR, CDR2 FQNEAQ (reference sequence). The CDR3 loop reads CASSLIPVNTEAFF. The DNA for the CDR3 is TGTGCCAGCAGCTTAATTCCGGTGAACACTGAAGCTTTCTTT. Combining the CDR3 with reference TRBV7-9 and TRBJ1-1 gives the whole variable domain DTGVSQNPRHKITKRGQNVTFRCDPISEHNRLYWYRQTLGQGPEFLTYFQNEAQLEKSRLLSDRFSAERPKGSFSTLEIQRTEQGDSAMYLCASSLIPVNTEAFFGQGTRLTVV.

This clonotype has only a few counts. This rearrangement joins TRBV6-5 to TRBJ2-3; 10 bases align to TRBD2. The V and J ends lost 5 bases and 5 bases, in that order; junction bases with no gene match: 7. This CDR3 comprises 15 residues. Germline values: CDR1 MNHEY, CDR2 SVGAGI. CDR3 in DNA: TGTGCCAGCAGTCCTAGCGGGGGCACATTAGATACGCAGTATTTT. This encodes CASSPSGGTLDTQYF.

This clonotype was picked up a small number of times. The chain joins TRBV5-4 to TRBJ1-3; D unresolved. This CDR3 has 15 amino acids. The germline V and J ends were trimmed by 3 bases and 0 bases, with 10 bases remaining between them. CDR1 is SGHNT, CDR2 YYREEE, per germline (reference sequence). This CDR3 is CASSSLSGSGNTIYF. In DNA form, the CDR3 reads TGTGCCAGCAGCTCTTTGTCCGGCTCTGGAAACACCATATATTTT.

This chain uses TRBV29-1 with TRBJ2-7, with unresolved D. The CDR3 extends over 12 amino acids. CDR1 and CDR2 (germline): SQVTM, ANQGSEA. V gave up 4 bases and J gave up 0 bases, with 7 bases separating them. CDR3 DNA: TGCAGCGTTGCCGAGAGCTCCTACGAGCAGTACTTC. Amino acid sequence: CSVAESSYEQYF.

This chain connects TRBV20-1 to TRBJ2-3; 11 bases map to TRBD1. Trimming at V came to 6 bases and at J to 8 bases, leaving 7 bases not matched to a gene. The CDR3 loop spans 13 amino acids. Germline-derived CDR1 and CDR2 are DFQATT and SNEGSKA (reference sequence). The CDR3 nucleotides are TGCAGTGCCTACGGGACAGGGGGTGCTACGCAGTATTTT. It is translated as CSAYGTGGATQYF.